The next 30 T cell receptor beta chains were all read from a single sample in a study of cytotoxic CD8 clonotypes in ibrutinib-treated CLL. The repertoire was sequenced with immunoSEQ multiplex PCR; TCRdb's copy has only in-frame clones and lacks some. The sample contains approximately 26,000 clones, roughly 85% of which appear only once. This specimen consisted of PBMCs, obtained after 24 months of ibrutinib treatment. These receptors all stem from a human donor with chronic lymphocytic leukemia.

This chain links TRBV27 with TRBJ1-4, with 10 bases matching TRBD1. J gave up 10 bases and V 2 bases, and 10 bases lay outside the gene matches. The CDR3 is made up of 16 amino acids. Germline assignment: CDR1 MNHEY and CDR2 SMNVEV (reference sequence). The CDR3 nucleotides read TGTGCCAGCAGTTTAGACATGGGACAGGGGTCAGGAAAACTGTTTTTT. Protein sequence: CASSLDMGQGSGKLFF.

The chain combines TRBV7-2 with TRBJ1-6, with no clear D. Looked up from germline, CDR1 is SGHTA and CDR2 is FQGNSA. Trimming left V 2 bases short and J 8 bases short, with 10 bases between. The CDR3 contains 14 residues. The chain's CDR3 is CASSLWAEDSPLHF. In nucleotides, the CDR3 is TGTGCCAGCAGCTTATGGGCAGAAGATTCACCCCTCCACTTT.

This clone was recorded once. The chain couples TRBV7-2 to TRBJ2-1, with 14 bases identical to TRBD2. Looked up from germline, CDR1 is SGHTA and CDR2 is FQGNSA. The CDR3 is 16 amino acids. J was trimmed by 7 bases and V by 4 bases; bases with no gene match: 6. In DNA, the CDR3 is TGTGCCAGCAGCTCCCCGGGACTAGCGGGGGTAAATGAGCAGTTCTTC. It translates to CASSSPGLAGVNEQFF.

In DNA form, the CDR3 reads TGTGCCAGCAGTGTAATTTCCAGCAATCAGCCCCAGCATTTT. It yields the protein CASSVISSNQPQHF. The chain combines TRBV2 with TRBJ1-5; D remains unclear. Trimming shortened V by 4 bases and J by 1 base, and 8 bases separated the two germline ends. The CDR3 is 14 residues long. The germline V gene has CDR1 SNHLY and CDR2 FYNNEI.

The chain carries TRBV7-2 and TRBJ1-5; the D gene is possibly TRBD1 (5 bases). CDR3 length: 15 amino acids. The germline V and J ends were trimmed by 1 base and 9 bases, with 16 bases remaining between them. Per the germline V gene, CDR1 is SGHTA and CDR2 is FQGNSA. CDR3 in DNA: TGTGCCAGCAGCTTAGGCGTGGGGACCCTTCGGCCCCAGCATTTT. This codes for CASSLGVGTLRPQHF. The full variable domain, completed using reference TRBV7-2 and TRBJ1-5, is GAGVSQSPSNKVTEKGKDVELRCDPISGHTALYWYRQSLGQGLEFLIYFQGNSAPDKSGLPSDRFSAERTGGSVSTLTIQRTQQEDSAVYLCASSLGVGTLRPQHFGDGTRLSIL.

The CDR3: CASSPLDRGSYNEQFF. The CDR3 DNA sequence: TGTGCCAGCTCACCACTCGACAGGGGTTCCTACAATGAGCAGTTCTTC. The chain combines TRBV18 with TRBJ2-1; 8 bases match TRBD1. Trimming cost V 1 base and J 1 base; bases outside gene matches: 3. The germline V gene encodes CDR1 KGHSH and CDR2 LQKENI. This CDR3 comprises 16 residues.

This rearrangement joins TRBV10-3 to TRBJ2-3, with 14 bases fitting TRBD2. This CDR3 contains 18 residues. The V gene end was trimmed by 0 bases and the J gene end by 2 bases; junction bases not matched to a gene: 4. Germline lookup yields CDR1 ENHRY and CDR2 SYGVKD. Here the CDR3 DNA reads TGTGCCATCAGTGAGTCGGGACTAGCGGGAGCGTACACAGATACGCAGTATTTT. It encodes CAISESGLAGAYTDTQYF.

The rearrangement uses TRBV6-6 and TRBJ1-1; D is ambiguous. Looked up from germline, CDR1 is MNHNY and CDR2 is SVGAGI (reference sequence). V lost 7 bases and J 3 bases, leaving 12 bases between the germline ends. The CDR3 spans 13 residues. CDR3 protein: CASIHLGYTEAFF. CDR3 nucleotides: TGTGCCAGCATCCACCTGGGGTACACTGAAGCTTTCTTT.

The V gene is TRBV30, the J gene TRBJ1-1, with TRBD1 as a possible D gene (6 bases). Germline V gene sequence: CDR1 GTSNPN, CDR2 SVGIG (reference sequence). Trimming pared 7 bases from V and 6 bases from J, leaving 15 bases between. The CDR3 extends over 12 amino acids. CDR3 coding DNA: TGTGCCTATTCTAGACAGGTTCCTGAAGCTTTCTTT. Amino acids: CAYSRQVPEAFF.

This rearrangement joins TRBV11-2 to TRBJ2-3, with 12 bases matching TRBD2. The CDR3 contains 17 residues. Germline V gene sequence: CDR1 SGHAT, CDR2 FQNNGV. V trimming: 2 bases; J trimming: 6 bases; junction bases outside the gene matches: 9. Here the CDR3 reads CASSLIQLAGGLDTQYF. The CDR3 region has the DNA TGTGCCAGCAGCTTAATACAACTAGCGGGGGGCCTGGATACGCAGTATTTT.

This chain connects TRBV2 to TRBJ1-5; 11 bases line up with TRBD1. The V gene end was trimmed by 1 base and the J gene end by 1 base; junction bases not matched to a gene: 6. This CDR3 spans 18 amino acids. Germline V lookup: CDR1 SNHLY, CDR2 FYNNEI. The CDR3 is CASSEGPGTGGSNQPQHF. The CDR3 DNA sequence: TGTGCCAGCAGTGAAGGCCCTGGGACAGGGGGGAGCAATCAGCCCCAGCATTTT.

The chain joins TRBV7-3 to TRBJ2-1; TRBD2 matches at 9 bases. Germline-derived CDR1 and CDR2 are SGHTA and FQGTGA. The CDR3 runs 16 residues. V shed 4 bases, J shed 0 bases, and the junction held 4 bases outside the gene matches. As DNA, the CDR3 is TGTGCCAGCAGCTCCTTAGCGGGGGACTCCTACAATGAGCAGTTCTTC. Residues: CASSSLAGDSYNEQFF.

The chain uses TRBV7-2 and TRBJ2-1, with 10 bases that match TRBD2. The CDR3 covers 18 residues. Germline CDR1 is SGHTA and CDR2 is FQGNSA. J lost 0 bases, V lost 2 bases, and 7 bases had no gene match. DNA for the CDR3: TGTGCCAGCAGCTTATGGGATCTAGCGGGGGCCTCCTACAATGAGCAGTTCTTC. Its translation: CASSLWDLAGASYNEQFF.

DNA for the CDR3: TGTGCCAGCAGGCTGTCCCGGGGTAACTATGGCTACACCTTC. The encoded protein is CASRLSRGNYGYTF. The chain uses TRBV6-5 and TRBJ1-2; D unresolved. The CDR3 is made up of 14 amino acids. The V gene lost 6 bases and the J gene lost 1 base, with 12 bases spanning the gap. Germline V gene lookup returns CDR1 MNHEY and CDR2 SVGAGI.

CDR3 protein: CASIRRDTYSYEQYF. The CDR3 DNA reads as TGTGCCAGCATCCGTCGGGACACCTACTCCTACGAGCAGTACTTC. The chain joins TRBV5-5 to TRBJ2-7; D might be TRBD1 (6 bases). V was cut by 6 bases and J by 0 bases, with 16 bases left in between. Germline lookup yields CDR1 SGHKS and CDR2 YYEKEE (reference sequence). CDR3 length: 15 amino acids.

This chain links TRBV5-1 with TRBJ1-5, with D unclear. Trimming took 1 base from V and 3 from J, leaving 5 bases between them. Germline values: CDR1 SGHRS, CDR2 YFSETQ. This CDR3 has 13 amino acids. CDR3 in amino acids: CASSLTANQPQHF. CDR3 in DNA: TGCGCCAGCAGCTTGACTGCCAATCAGCCCCAGCATTTT.

The chain joins TRBV29-1 to TRBJ2-7; TRBD1 matches 7 bases. V was clipped by 7 bases and J by 0 bases; unmatched bases: 6. Germline V lookup: CDR1 SQVTM, CDR2 ANQGSEA. This CDR3 contains 13 residues. For the CDR3, the DNA is TGCAGCGCTGTGGGACAGCTCTCCTACGAGCAGTACTTC. Amino acids: CSAVGQLSYEQYF.

This chain uses TRBV2 with TRBJ1-4, with D perhaps TRBD1 (5 bases). Trimming took off 3 bases at V and 8 bases at J, with 10 bases between the two ends. This CDR3 comprises 13 residues. Per the germline V gene, CDR1 is SNHLY and CDR2 is FYNNEI. The CDR3, as DNA: TGTGCCAGCAGTGACCAGGGCGGCGAAAAACTGTTTTTT. Amino acid sequence: CASSDQGGEKLFF. The complete variable domain, with remaining parts taken from reference TRBV2 and TRBJ1-4, reads EPEVTQTPSHQVTQMGQEVILRCVPISNHLYFYWYRQILGQKVEFLVSFYNNEISEKSEIFDDQFSVERPDGSNFTLKIRSTKLEDSAMYFCASSDQGGEKLFFGSGTQLSVL.

V and J are TRBV7-6 and TRBJ2-1, with TRBD1 matching 8 bases. The germline V gene encodes CDR1 SGHVS and CDR2 FNYEAQ. V lost 5 bases to trimming and J lost 6 bases; unmatched junction nucleotides: 12. The CDR3 sequence is 16 residues long. The CDR3 DNA sequence: TGTGCCAGCAGCGGGACAGGAGTCGTCCTGGGCAATGAGCAGTTCTTC. Translation: CASSGTGVVLGNEQFF.

The rearrangement links TRBV7-9 to TRBJ1-3; D not resolved. The V gene lost 7 bases and the J gene lost 0 bases, with 13 bases spanning the gap. This CDR3 is 15 amino acids long. Germline values: CDR1 SEHNR, CDR2 FQNEAQ (reference sequence). The CDR3 DNA follows: TGTGCCAGCAACTTTTTACACAACTCTGGAAACACCATATATTTT. Translated: CASNFLHNSGNTIYF. Drawing the rest from reference TRBV7-9 and TRBJ1-3, the complete variable domain is DTGVSQNPRHKITKRGQNVTFRCDPISEHNRLYWYRQTLGQGPEFLTYFQNEAQLEKSRLLSDRFSAERPKGSFSTLEIQRTEQGDSAMYLCASNFLHNSGNTIYFGEGSWLTVV.

V is TRBV27 and J is TRBJ1-6; possibly TRBD1 for D (5 bases). The CDR3 is made up of 15 amino acids. V shed 3 bases and J shed 7 bases, with 13 bases lying between them. The germline V gene has CDR1 MNHEY and CDR2 SMNVEV (reference sequence). Here the CDR3 reads CASSFQTDANSPLHF. The CDR3, as DNA: TGTGCCAGCAGTTTCCAGACAGATGCGAATTCACCCCTCCACTTT.

This chain uses TRBV6-5 with TRBJ2-7; D gene ambiguous. Germline V lookup: CDR1 MNHEY, CDR2 SVGAGI. The V end lost 2 bases, the J end lost 0 bases, and 11 bases lay between the germline ends. The CDR3 contains 15 residues. This CDR3 reads CASSYGLEASYEQYF. In DNA, the CDR3 is TGTGCCAGCAGTTACGGGCTAGAGGCCTCCTACGAGCAGTACTTC.

This clone was recorded only once. This chain joins TRBV13 and TRBJ2-7; D not certain. This CDR3 is 13 amino acids long. From germline, CDR1 is PRHDT and CDR2 FYEKMQ (reference sequence). Between the trimmed V and J ends, which lost 5 bases and 6 bases, there was a span of 14 bases. This CDR3 reads CASSPRGLREQYF. CDR3 DNA: TGTGCCAGCAGCCCTAGAGGCCTCCGCGAGCAGTACTTC. The full variable domain, completed using reference TRBV13 and TRBJ2-7, is AAGVIQSPRHLIKEKRETATLKCYPIPRHDTVYWYQQGPGQDPQFLISFYEKMQSDKGSIPDRFSAQQFSDYHSELNMSSLELGDSALYFCASSPRGLREQYFGPGTRLTVT.

This chain connects TRBV6-5 to TRBJ1-2; the D gene is possibly TRBD1 (5 bases). The V gene's germline CDR1 is MNHEY and CDR2 SVGAGI. V gave up 2 bases and J gave up 6 bases, with 16 bases separating them. The CDR3 consists of 15 residues. CDR3: CASSYVMAGIDGYTF. The CDR3, as DNA: TGTGCCAGCAGTTACGTGATGGCAGGGATTGATGGCTACACCTTC.

The chain links TRBV7-9 to TRBJ1-6, with D perhaps matching TRBD1 (5 bases). This CDR3 spans 17 amino acids. Germline V gene data show CDR1 as SEHNR and CDR2 as FQNEAQ (reference sequence). Trimming shortened V by 0 bases and J by 9 bases, and 18 bases separated the two germline ends. The DNA for the CDR3 is TGTGCCAGCAGCTTAGCGAGCGGGGGATCTATAGGTTCACCCCTCCACTTT. Its protein is CASSLASGGSIGSPLHF.

V usage is TRBV5-1 and J usage is TRBJ2-2, with D perhaps TRBD2 (6 bases). There are 15 residues in the CDR3. Trimming took off 1 base at V and 6 bases at J, with 13 bases between the two ends. Germline V gives CDR1 SGHRS, CDR2 YFSETQ. The CDR3 nucleotides are TGCGCCAGCAGCTTGTTCTTGGGGGACTCCGGGGAGCTGTTTTTT. This translates into CASSLFLGDSGELFF.

The chain is built from TRBV5-1 and TRBJ1-3; 7 bases are a match to TRBD1. The V segment lost 4 bases and the J segment 8 bases; nucleotides outside the gene matches: 9. The germline CDR1 and CDR2 sequences are SGHRS and YFSETQ. The length of the CDR3 is 14 residues. CDR3 in amino acids: CASSLGTARDTIYF. In DNA form, the CDR3 reads TGCGCCAGCAGCCTCGGGACAGCGCGCGACACCATATATTTT. Full variable domain (rest looked up from reference TRBV5-1 and TRBJ1-3): KAGVTQTPRYLIKTRGQQVTLSCSPISGHRSVSWYQQTPGQGLQFLFEYFSETQRNKGNFPGRFSGRQFSNSRSEMNVSTLELGDSALYLCASSLGTARDTIYFGEGSWLTVV.

The chain joins TRBV27 to TRBJ1-6, with TRBD1 matching 8 bases. Germline CDR1 MNHEY, CDR2 SMNVEV (reference sequence). The V gene end was trimmed by 4 bases and the J gene end by 7 bases; junction bases not matched to a gene: 6. The CDR3 length is 15 residues. CDR3 DNA sequence: TGTGCCAGCAGTTCTCAACAGGGGGTCAATTCACCCCTCCACTTT. Translation: CASSSQQGVNSPLHF.

V and J are TRBV10-1 and TRBJ2-1; no clear D. V was shortened by 5 bases and J by 7 bases, with 9 bases between the two germline ends. Germline lookup yields CDR1 WNHNN and CDR2 SYGVQD (reference sequence). CDR3 size: 12 residues. The CDR3 loop is CASSKDGNEQFF. The CDR3 coding sequence is TGCGCCAGCAGTAAAGATGGGAATGAGCAGTTCTTC.

The chain combines TRBV7-3 with TRBJ2-1; D might be TRBD2 (6 bases). The V and J ends lost 5 bases and 6 bases respectively, with 11 bases between them. CDR1 and CDR2 (germline): SGHTA, FQGTGA. CDR3 length: 13 residues. The DNA of the CDR3 is TGTGCCAGCAGCCCCGGGGGAGGCAATGAGCAGTTCTTC. Protein sequence: CASSPGGGNEQFF.